This TCR beta chain emerged from a study of PD-1 blockade in classical Hodgkin lymphoma. The method was immunoSEQ multiplex PCR; TCRdb's version includes in-frame clones alone and lacks a portion of them. The table records 100,000 or so clones, roughly 91% of them present only once. Time point meaning: cycle 4 day 1 (C4D1), after less than 7 weeks of nivolumab. All patients relapsed after autologous stem cell transplantation, and brentuximab vedotin exposure varied. The starting material was peripheral blood mononuclear cells (PBMCs), obtained before the fourth cycle of nivolumab. The sequence came from a human donor with classical Hodgkin lymphoma.

Here the CDR3 DNA reads TGTGCCAGCAGTGAATCAATGGGAAGGGGCACTGAAGCTTTCTTT. Translation: CASSESMGRGTEAFF. This chain links TRBV25-1 with TRBJ1-1, with a tentative D call TRBD1 (5 bases). This CDR3 has 15 residues. The ends were cut back, 1 base at V and 4 bases at J, with 13 bases in the middle. Per the germline V gene, CDR1 is MGHDK and CDR2 is SYGVNS.